A selection of T cell receptor beta chains follows, all from one sample in a study of neurological immune-mediated disorders. TCRdb re-analysed the 5' RACE reads in MiXCR, keeping a single row per CDR3 protein. The sample yields roughly 41,000 distinct CDR3 sequences, 1.9% seen once. Sequenced material: PBMCs. The source of these receptors is a woman in her 40s with multiple sclerosis. Each CDR3 is given with its conserved first and last residue. The D gene is left open where the match is weak. Clone size is given for some rows only: seen once, a few or many times, or a class if the clone is expanded.

>TRBV20-1|TRBD1|TRBJ2-7|many
TGCAGTGCTAGAGATTGGACAGGGAGTTCTGTGGGGCAGTACTTC
CSARDWTGSSVGQYF
>TRBV5-1|.|TRBJ2-3|many
TGCGCCAGCACCCCGTGGGGCACAGATACGCAGTATTTT
CASTPWGTDTQYF
>TRBV6-5|TRBD1|TRBJ2-7|many
TGTGCCAGCTCCTACGGGACAGGGGACGAGCAGTACTTC
CASSYGTGDEQYF
>TRBV6-5|.|TRBJ2-6|many
TGTGCCAGCAGCCGTACCTTGTCTGGGGCCAACGTCCTGACTTTC
CASSRTLSGANVLTF
>TRBV27|.|TRBJ2-1|many
TGTGCCAGCAGTTTATTATCCGCTTACAATGAGCAGTTCTTC
CASSLLSAYNEQFF
>TRBV11-2|.|TRBJ2-7|.
TGTGCCAGCAGCAAGACAGTGAAAGAGCAGTACTTC
CASSKTVKEQYF
>TRBV2|.|TRBJ1-2|many
TGTGCCAGCCCACCTCGGTCCAGTTATGGCTACACCTTC
CASPPRSSYGYTF
>TRBV20-1|.|TRBJ2-2|many
TGCAGTGCTAGCCCTACCACGGCCGGGGAGCTGTTTTTT
CSASPTTAGELFF
>TRBV6-5|TRBD1|TRBJ1-5|many
TGTGCCAGCAGCACGGACAGGGGGAGCAATCAGCCCCAGCATTTT
CASSTDRGSNQPQHF
>TRBV7-8|.|TRBJ2-3|many
TGTGCCAGCAGCTCCTCACTGATAACCGGGACACTCATCACAGATACGCAGTATTTT
CASSSSLITGTLITDTQYF
>TRBV20-1|TRBD2|TRBJ2-3|many
TGCAGTGCCCCGGATCCCACTAGCGGGGGGGCGACAGATACGCAGTATTTT
CSAPDPTSGGATDTQYF